This T cell receptor beta chain appears in the sequencing data of a study of T cell changes during pregnancy in multiple sclerosis (dated 2019 in TCRdb). Looking at the study overall: The study examined how the T cell repertoire changed over the course of pregnancy in women with multiple sclerosis.

With regard to this clone: This receptor's antigen is unknown. It has no much larger one-base neighbor in the sample; base qualities were not kept.

The receptor library was made with the immunoSEQ multiplex PCR assay. TCRdb re-hosts the immuneACCESS table, in-frame sequences only. Its copies lack some clones; in the studies checked, an unresolved V gene accounts for under half of them, and the cause for the rest is not known. This sample comprises some 48,000 clones, 85% to 90% of them detected only once. The leading ten clones occupy approximately 8.3% of the sample. Sequences SGHDN (CDR1) and FVKESK (CDR2) are obtained from the germline V gene. V is shortened by 3 bases, J by 3 bases, and the region joining them spans 11 bases. The CDR3, from cysteine to phenylalanine, totals 14 residues. The DNA shown is the 42-base CDR3, in frame from base 1.

The TCR comes from a female donor with multiple sclerosis, enrolled in a pregnancy study. This specimen consisted of CD8+ T cells from peripheral blood mononuclear cells, obtained in the second trimester of pregnancy. The chain is made from TRBV14 and TRBJ1-1; the D gene assignment is ambiguous. Read as DNA, the sequence is TGTGCCAGCAGCCACGGTCCGGGGTACACTGAAGCTTTCTTT. This yields the protein CASSHGPGYTEAFF.